These T cell receptor beta chains were read from a single sample in a study of identical twins. TCRdb processed the 5' RACE reads anew with MiXCR; each CDR3 protein has one entry. The sample includes 400,000 to 500,000 distinct CDR3 sequences, about 18% seen only once; the top ten take 12%. Sequenced input: naive T cells sorted from blood. The receptors come from a man between 45 and 60 years old in good health. CDR3s include the opening cysteine and the closing phenylalanine or tryptophan. A D gene is named only where the DNA matches it firmly. Only some rows state a clone size, as once, few, many or a class for expanded clones.

clone_size d_call j_call v_call cdr3_aa cdr3_nt
many TRBD1 TRBJ2-2 TRBV28 CASTLGTGDTGELFF TGTGCCAGCACCCTGGGGACAGGGGACACCGGGGAGCTGTTTTTT
NA TRBD2 TRBJ2-1 TRBV24-1 CATSDWTSGSSYNEQFF TGTGCCACCAGTGATTGGACTAGCGGAAGCTCCTACAATGAGCAGTTCTTC
few NA TRBJ2-5 TRBV29-1 CSARGGGKQETQYF TGCAGCGCTCGAGGAGGGGGGAAACAAGAGACCCAGTACTTC
few NA TRBJ1-3 TRBV6-5 CASSYDAGNTIYF TGTGCCAGCAGTTATGATGCCGGAAACACCATATATTTT
NA TRBD2 TRBJ2-1 TRBV11-1 CASSLTLAGVRTTYNEQFF TGTGCCAGCAGCTTAACACTAGCGGGGGTCAGAACCACCTACAATGAGCAGTTCTTC
NA TRBD1 TRBJ1-3 TRBV20-1 CSARDSSGGTGNTIYF TGCAGTGCTAGAGATTCTTCAGGGGGTACTGGAAACACCATATATTTT
NA NA TRBJ2-1 TRBV12-3/TRBV12-4 CASHGGHPSPYNEQFF TGTGCCAGCCATGGCGGACACCCTTCCCCCTACAATGAGCAGTTCTTC
many TRBD1 TRBJ2-3 TRBV10-3 CAISTATGGADTQYF TGTGCCATCAGTACAGCGACAGGGGGCGCAGATACGCAGTATTTT
NA NA TRBJ2-7 TRBV29-1 CSVTDRGRGAYEQYF TGCAGCGTTACCGACCGGGGCAGGGGGGCCTACGAGCAGTACTTC
few NA TRBJ1-4 TRBV20-1 CSARVEATNEKLFF TGCAGTGCTAGAGTGGAGGCAACTAATGAAAAACTGTTTTTT
NA TRBD2 TRBJ2-7 TRBV16 CASSQSGGSSSEQYF TGTGCCAGCAGCCAATCGGGGGGGAGTTCGTCCGAGCAGTACTTC
few NA TRBJ2-1 TRBV18 CASSPQLDNNEQFF TGTGCCAGCTCACCACAGCTGGACAACAATGAGCAGTTCTTC
few NA TRBJ1-6 TRBV27 CASSIGTRNSPLHF TGTGCCAGCAGTATCGGGACAAGGAATTCACCCCTCCACTTT
NA NA TRBJ2-2 TRBV5-6 CASSLRFTATGELFF TGTGCCAGCAGCTTGAGGTTCACAGCCACCGGGGAGCTGTTTTTT
NA NA TRBJ1-1 TRBV20-1 CSASPVNTEAFF TGCAGTGCTAGTCCAGTGAACACTGAAGCTTTCTTT
NA NA TRBJ2-2 TRBV7-2 CASSSSRVEVTGELFF TGTGCCAGCAGCTCCTCCAGGGTTGAGGTAACCGGGGAGCTGTTTTTT
few NA TRBJ1-3 TRBV6-5 CASSYGGGSSGNTIYF TGTGCCAGCAGTTACGGGGGCGGCAGCTCTGGAAACACCATATATTTT
many NA TRBJ1-2 TRBV5-1 CASCLGTDAFYGYTF TGCGCCAGCTGTCTAGGAACAGACGCTTTCTATGGCTACACCTTC
few TRBD2 TRBJ2-2 TRBV20-1 CSARDFGGLADTGELFF TGCAGTGCTAGAGATTTTGGGGGACTAGCGGACACCGGGGAGCTGTTTTTT
many NA TRBJ2-1 TRBV5-1 CASSPINPSTYNEQFF TGCGCCAGCAGCCCGATTAACCCCAGCACCTACAATGAGCAGTTCTTC
NA NA TRBJ2-3 TRBV21-1 CASTDLTDTQYF TGTGCCAGCACCGATTTAACAGATACGCAGTATTTT
few NA TRBJ1-4 TRBV25-1 CASSDLDSFGRRVDEKLFF TGTGCCAGCAGTGATTTAGACAGTTTCGGCCGTCGAGTTGATGAAAAACTGTTTTTT
few TRBD1 TRBJ1-1 TRBV12-3/TRBV12-4 CASRNSLLIQGAVNTEAFF TGTGCCAGCAGAAACTCCCTCCTTATACAGGGGGCGGTGAACACTGAAGCTTTCTTT
NA NA TRBJ2-7 TRBV18 CASSKERGEQYF TGTGCCAGCTCAAAGGAGCGTGGGGAGCAGTACTTC
NA NA TRBJ1-1 TRBV5-1 CASSLGASGTEAFF TGCGCCAGCAGCTTGGGGGCGTCTGGCACTGAAGCTTTCTTT
NA NA TRBJ1-4 TRBV6-5 CASSYSVAPATNEKLFF TGTGCCAGCAGTTACTCCGTGGCACCTGCAACTAATGAAAAACTGTTTTTT
many TRBD1 TRBJ1-5 TRBV30 CAWSVRTGRKQPQHF TGTGCCTGGAGTGTAAGGACAGGCAGGAAGCAGCCCCAGCATTTT
few NA TRBJ2-7 TRBV28 CASSFPARGQQYF TGTGCCAGCAGTTTCCCAGCGAGAGGGCAGCAGTACTTC
few NA TRBJ2-1 TRBV9 CASSPPRLGYNEQFF TGTGCCAGCAGCCCCCCCCGTTTAGGCTACAATGAGCAGTTCTTC
NA NA TRBJ2-3 TRBV20-1 CSASGWGASDTQYF TGCAGTGCTAGCGGGTGGGGCGCTTCAGATACGCAGTATTTT
NA TRBD1 TRBJ2-3 TRBV11-2 CASSTRPLDRDHPSTDTQYF TGTGCCAGCAGCACCAGGCCCCTGGACAGGGACCACCCTAGCACAGATACGCAGTATTTT
many TRBD2 TRBJ2-3 TRBV6-1 CASSATGGSTDTQYF TGTGCCAGCAGTGCTACGGGAGGCTCCACAGATACGCAGTATTTT
NA NA TRBJ1-1 TRBV7-2 CASSRGGIMNTEAFF TGTGCCAGCAGCCGAGGGGGAATCATGAACACTGAAGCTTTCTTT
many TRBD2 TRBJ2-1 TRBV6-2/TRBV6-3 CASTQRRGGTDEQFF TGTGCCAGCACCCAGCGACGGGGGGGGACGGATGAGCAGTTCTTC
NA TRBD1 TRBJ2-5 TRBV28 CASSFRGTGRETQYF TGTGCCAGCAGTTTTAGGGGGACAGGGCGAGAGACCCAGTACTTC
NA NA TRBJ2-4 TRBV27 CASSGLPLAKNIQYF TGTGCCAGCAGTGGTCTACCTCTAGCCAAAAACATTCAGTACTTC
few NA TRBJ2-7 TRBV12-3/TRBV12-4 CASSPGTLFYEQYF TGTGCCAGCAGTCCCGGGACCTTATTCTACGAGCAGTACTTC
NA TRBD2 TRBJ2-5 TRBV6-1 CASSPTGGAQETQYF TGTGCCAGCAGCCCCACGGGGGGGGCCCAAGAGACCCAGTACTTC
many NA TRBJ2-3 TRBV19 CASSIDPSRGDTQYF TGTGCCAGTAGTATAGATCCATCACGAGGGGATACGCAGTATTTT
once NA TRBJ2-5 TRBV4-2 CASSQEERRGETQYF TGTGCCAGCAGCCAAGAGGAAAGACGCGGAGAGACCCAGTACTTC
few TRBD1 TRBJ2-5 TRBV6-2/TRBV6-3 CASRGQGLGETQYF TGTGCCAGCAGAGGACAGGGTCTAGGAGAGACCCAGTACTTC
NA NA TRBJ1-2 TRBV20-1 CNTRAAGGQTPNYGYTF TGCAACACTAGGGCCGCCGGGGGCCAAACACCTAACTATGGCTACACCTTC
few TRBD1 TRBJ2-7 TRBV7-2 CASSLTGEAAYEQYF TGTGCCAGCAGCTTGACAGGGGAGGCGGCCTACGAGCAGTACTTC
many NA TRBJ2-5 TRBV20-1 CSARGPRWGAHTPYQETQYF TGCAGTGCTAGAGGACCTAGGTGGGGGGCCCACACACCGTACCAAGAGACCCAGTACTTC
NA NA TRBJ1-5 TRBV4-1 CASSQVTRVNQPQHF TGCGCCAGCAGCCAAGTAACGAGGGTCAATCAGCCCCAGCATTTT
NA TRBD1 TRBJ2-2 TRBV27 CASSSPRDRGFLAEHTGELFF TGTGCCAGCAGTTCTCCACGAGACAGGGGGTTCCTAGCAGAACACACCGGGGAGCTGTTTTTT
few TRBD1 TRBJ1-2 TRBV5-1 CASSLDRGGDYTF TGCGCCAGCAGCTTGGACAGGGGTGGTGACTACACCTTC
NA NA TRBJ2-1 TRBV4-3 CASSRGGGVGSYNEQFF TGCGCCAGCTCCAGGGGTGGGGGGGTAGGATCCTACAATGAGCAGTTCTTC
many NA TRBJ2-3 TRBV24-1 CATSDHYRDRTDTQYF TGTGCCACCAGTGACCACTACAGGGATCGGACAGATACGCAGTATTTT
NA NA TRBJ1-2 TRBV5-5 CASSIETRGLNYGYTF TGTGCCAGCAGCATTGAAACCAGGGGACTCAACTATGGCTACACCTTC
few TRBD2 TRBJ2-7 TRBV9 CASSVGPSGSYEQYF TGTGCCAGCAGCGTAGGGCCTAGCGGGAGCTACGAGCAGTACTTC
NA NA TRBJ1-6 TRBV4-2 CASSQDWTRDSPLHF TGTGCCAGCAGCCAGGACTGGACCCGGGATTCACCCCTCCACTTT